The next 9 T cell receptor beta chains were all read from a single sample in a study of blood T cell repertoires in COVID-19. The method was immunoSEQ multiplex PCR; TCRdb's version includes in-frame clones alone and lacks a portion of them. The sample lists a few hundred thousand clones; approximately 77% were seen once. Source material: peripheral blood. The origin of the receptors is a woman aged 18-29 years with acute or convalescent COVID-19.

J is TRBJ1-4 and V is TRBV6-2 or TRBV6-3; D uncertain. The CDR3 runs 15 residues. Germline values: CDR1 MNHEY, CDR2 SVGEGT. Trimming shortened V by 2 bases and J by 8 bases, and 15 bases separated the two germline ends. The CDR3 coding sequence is TGTGCCAGCAGTTACGATGGGTATGGAGACGAAAAACTGTTTTTT. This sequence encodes CASSYDGYGDEKLFF.

The chain's CDR3 is CSVRDRGNDNEQFF. The CDR3 DNA follows: TGCAGCGTTCGGGACAGGGGGAACGACAATGAGCAGTTCTTC. V usage is TRBV29-1 and J usage is TRBJ2-1; 11 bases fit TRBD1. Germline CDR1 reads SQVTM; CDR2 reads ANQGSEA. V was clipped by 5 bases and J by 5 bases; unmatched bases: 5. The CDR3 extends over 14 amino acids.

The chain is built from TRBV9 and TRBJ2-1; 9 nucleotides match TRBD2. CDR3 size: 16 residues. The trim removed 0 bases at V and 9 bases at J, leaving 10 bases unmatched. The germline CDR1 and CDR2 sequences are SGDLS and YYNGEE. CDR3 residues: CASSVGSTSGFGEQFF. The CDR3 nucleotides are TGTGCCAGCAGCGTAGGTTCGACTAGCGGTTTCGGTGAGCAGTTCTTC.

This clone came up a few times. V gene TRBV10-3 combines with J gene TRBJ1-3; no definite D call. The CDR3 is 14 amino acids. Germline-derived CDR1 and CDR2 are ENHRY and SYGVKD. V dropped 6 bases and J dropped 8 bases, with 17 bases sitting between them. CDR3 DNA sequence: TGTGCCATCAGAGATGGGAAGTCCGGGGACACCATATATTTT. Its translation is CAIRDGKSGDTIYF.

The CDR3 region has the DNA TGCGCCAGCATTTTCGTACGAGTCACAGATACGCAGTATTTT. It is translated as CASIFVRVTDTQYF. The rearrangement links TRBV10-1 to TRBJ2-3, with unresolved D. Germline V gene data show CDR1 as WNHNN and CDR2 as SYGVQD (reference sequence). The CDR3 consists of 14 residues. V dropped 7 bases and J dropped 2 bases, with 13 bases sitting between them.

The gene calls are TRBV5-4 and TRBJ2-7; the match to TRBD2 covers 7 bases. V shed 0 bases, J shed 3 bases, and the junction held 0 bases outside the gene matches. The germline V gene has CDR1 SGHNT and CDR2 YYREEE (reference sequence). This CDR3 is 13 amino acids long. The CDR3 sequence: CASSLGGGYEQYF. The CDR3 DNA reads TGTGCCAGCAGCTTGGGGGGGGGCTACGAGCAGTACTTC.

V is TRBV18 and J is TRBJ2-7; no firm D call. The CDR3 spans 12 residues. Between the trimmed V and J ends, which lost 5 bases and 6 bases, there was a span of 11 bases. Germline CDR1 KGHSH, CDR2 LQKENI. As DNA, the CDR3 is TGTGCCAGCTCAGCTACTAACTCCGAGCAGTACTTC. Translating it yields CASSATNSEQYF.

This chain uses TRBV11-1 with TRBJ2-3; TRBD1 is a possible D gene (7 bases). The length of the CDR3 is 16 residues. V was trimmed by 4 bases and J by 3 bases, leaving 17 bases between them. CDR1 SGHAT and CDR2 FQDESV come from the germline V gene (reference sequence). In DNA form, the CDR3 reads TGTGCCAGCAGCTACCCGGAGGGGGCGCCTACAGATACGCAGTATTTT. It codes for CASSYPEGAPTDTQYF.

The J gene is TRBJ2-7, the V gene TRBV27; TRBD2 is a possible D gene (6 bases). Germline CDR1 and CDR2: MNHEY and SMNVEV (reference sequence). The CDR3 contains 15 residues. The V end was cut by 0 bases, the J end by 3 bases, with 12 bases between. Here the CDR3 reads CASSLSGLEGYEQYF. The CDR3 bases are TGTGCCAGCAGTTTATCTGGATTGGAGGGCTACGAGCAGTACTTC.